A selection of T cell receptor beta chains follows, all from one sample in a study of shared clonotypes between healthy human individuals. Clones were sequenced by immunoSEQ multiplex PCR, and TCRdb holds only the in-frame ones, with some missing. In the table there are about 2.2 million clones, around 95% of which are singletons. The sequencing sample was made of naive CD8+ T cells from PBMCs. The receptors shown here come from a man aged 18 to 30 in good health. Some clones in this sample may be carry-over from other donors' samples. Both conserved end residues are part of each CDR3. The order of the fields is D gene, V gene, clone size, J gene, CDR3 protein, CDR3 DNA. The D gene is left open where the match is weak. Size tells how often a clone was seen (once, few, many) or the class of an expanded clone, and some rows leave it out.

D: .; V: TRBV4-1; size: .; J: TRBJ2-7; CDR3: CASSQDWTDYYEQYF; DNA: TGCGCCAGCAGCCAAGATTGGACAGACTACTACGAGCAGTACTTC
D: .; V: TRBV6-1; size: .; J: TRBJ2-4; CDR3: CASSKNIQYF; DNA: TGTGCCAGCAGTAAAAACATTCAGTACTTC
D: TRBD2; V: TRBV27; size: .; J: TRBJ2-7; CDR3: CASSKGTSGSYEQYF; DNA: TGTGCCAGCAGTAAGGGGACTAGCGGGAGTTACGAGCAGTACTTC
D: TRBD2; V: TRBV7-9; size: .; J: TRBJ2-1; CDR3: CASSSSGRALYNEQFF; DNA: TGTGCCAGCAGCTCTAGTGGGAGGGCCTTATACAATGAGCAGTTCTTC
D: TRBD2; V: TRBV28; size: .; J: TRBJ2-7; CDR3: CASSFSLGREDSYEQYF; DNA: TGTGCCAGCAGTTTCAGTCTCGGGCGGGAGGACTCCTACGAGCAGTACTTC
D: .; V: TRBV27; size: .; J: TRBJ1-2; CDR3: CASRLGFGQSNYGYTF; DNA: TGTGCCAGCAGACTCGGGTTTGGGCAGTCTAACTATGGCTACACCTTC
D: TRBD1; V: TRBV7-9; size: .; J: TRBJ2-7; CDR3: CASSFGTATYEQYF; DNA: TGTGCCAGCAGCTTTGGGACAGCGACCTACGAGCAGTACTTC
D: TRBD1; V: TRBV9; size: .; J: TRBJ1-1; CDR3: CASSVLTGGGTEAFF; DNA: TGTGCCAGCAGCGTCCTGACAGGGGGAGGCACTGAAGCTTTCTTT
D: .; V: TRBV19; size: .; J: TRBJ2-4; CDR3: CASTPSPGLKTLAKNIQYF; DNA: TGTGCCAGTACCCCCTCCCCGGGACTTAAAACACTAGCCAAAAACATTCAGTACTTC
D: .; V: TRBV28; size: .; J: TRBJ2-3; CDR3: CASSLFEGGLPTDTQYF; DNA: TGTGCCAGCAGTTTATTTGAGGGCGGACTACCCACAGATACGCAGTATTTT
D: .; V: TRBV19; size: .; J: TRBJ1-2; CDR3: CASSIDLGQSRGYTF; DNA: TGTGCCAGTAGTATAGATCTGGGACAATCACGGGGCTACACCTTC
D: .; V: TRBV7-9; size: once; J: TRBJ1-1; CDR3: CASSLDPGLEAFF; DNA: TGTGCCAGCAGCTTAGACCCAGGACTTGAAGCTTTCTTT
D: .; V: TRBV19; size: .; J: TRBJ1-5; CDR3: CASSIDVGQINQPQHF; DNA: TGTGCCAGTAGTATAGATGTAGGACAGATCAATCAGCCCCAGCATTTT
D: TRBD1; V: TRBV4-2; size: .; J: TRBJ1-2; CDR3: CASSPDRGHGYTF; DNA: TGTGCCTCCAGTCCCGACAGGGGACATGGCTACACCTTC
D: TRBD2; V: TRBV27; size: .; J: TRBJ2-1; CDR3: CASSLRLAGSHEQFF; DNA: TGTGCCAGCAGTTTACGCCTAGCGGGAAGTCATGAGCAGTTCTTC
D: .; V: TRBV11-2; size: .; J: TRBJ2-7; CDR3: CASSTGPGSVFSEQYF; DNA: TGTGCCAGCAGCACGGGGCCGGGTAGCGTATTCAGCGAGCAGTACTTC
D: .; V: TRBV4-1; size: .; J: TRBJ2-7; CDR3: CASSGDGPYEQYF; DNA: TGCGCCAGCAGCGGAGACGGACCCTACGAGCAGTACTTC
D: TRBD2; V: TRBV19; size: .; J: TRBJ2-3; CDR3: CATGGRADTQYF; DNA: TGTGCCACCGGGGGGAGGGCAGATACGCAGTATTTT
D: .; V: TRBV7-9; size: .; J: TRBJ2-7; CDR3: CASSLSQSYEQYF; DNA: TGTGCCAGCAGCTTAAGCCAGTCCTACGAGCAGTACTTC
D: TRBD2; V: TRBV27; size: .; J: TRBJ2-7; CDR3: CASSSKAGPLAAVYEQYF; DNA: TGTGCCAGCAGTTCCAAGGCGGGGCCGCTAGCGGCAGTCTACGAGCAGTACTTC
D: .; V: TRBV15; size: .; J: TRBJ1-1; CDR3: CATSRDLGFPNTEAFF; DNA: TGTGCCACCAGCAGAGATCTCGGGTTTCCGAACACTGAAGCTTTCTTT
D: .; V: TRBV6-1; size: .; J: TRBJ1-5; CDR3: CASSDGTGAGRQPQHF; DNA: TGTGCCAGCAGTGACGGAACGGGGGCTGGTAGGCAGCCCCAGCATTTT
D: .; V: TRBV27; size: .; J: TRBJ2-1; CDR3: CASSPFGVHNEQFF; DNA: TGTGCCAGCAGCCCCTTTGGCGTCCACAATGAGCAGTTCTTC
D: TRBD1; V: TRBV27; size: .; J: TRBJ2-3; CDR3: CASSYRTGVSTDTQYF; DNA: TGTGCCAGCAGTTACCGGACAGGGGTCAGCACAGATACGCAGTATTTT
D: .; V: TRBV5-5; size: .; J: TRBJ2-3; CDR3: CASSFADTQYF; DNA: TGTGCCAGCAGTTTTGCGGATACGCAGTATTTT
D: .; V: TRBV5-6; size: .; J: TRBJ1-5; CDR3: CASRSSGSLGQPQHF; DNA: TGTGCCAGCAGGTCTTCAGGGAGTCTTGGACAGCCCCAGCATTTT
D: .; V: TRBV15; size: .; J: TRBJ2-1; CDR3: CATSRDPEARYNEQFF; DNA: TGTGCCACCAGCAGAGATCCGGAGGCACGATACAATGAGCAGTTCTTC
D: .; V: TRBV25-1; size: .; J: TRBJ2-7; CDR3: CASSGMIHVTPGEQYF; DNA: TGTGCCAGCAGTGGAATGATACACGTTACCCCCGGCGAGCAGTACTTC
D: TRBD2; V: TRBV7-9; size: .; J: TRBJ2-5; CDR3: CASSSRAGGVQETQYF; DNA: TGTGCCAGCAGCTCTAGAGCGGGAGGTGTCCAAGAGACCCAGTACTTC
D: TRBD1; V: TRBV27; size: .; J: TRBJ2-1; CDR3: CASSKRQGDLHNEQFF; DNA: TGTGCCAGCAGCAAACGACAGGGGGATTTACACAATGAGCAGTTCTTC
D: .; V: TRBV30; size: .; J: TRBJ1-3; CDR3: CAWSGGQTGNTIYF; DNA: TGTGCCTGGAGTGGAGGGCAGACAGGAAACACCATATATTTT
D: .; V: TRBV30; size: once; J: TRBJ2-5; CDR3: CAWSADSQETQYF; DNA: TGTGCCTGGAGTGCGGACAGCCAAGAGACCCAGTACTTC
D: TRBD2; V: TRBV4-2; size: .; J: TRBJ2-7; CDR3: CASSQVGRAAEQYF; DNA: TGTGCCAGCAGCCAGGTAGGGAGGGCGGCGGAGCAGTACTTC
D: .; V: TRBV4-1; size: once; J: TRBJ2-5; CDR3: CASSSSDGQETQYF; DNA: TGCGCCAGCAGCTCGTCGGACGGCCAAGAGACCCAGTACTTC
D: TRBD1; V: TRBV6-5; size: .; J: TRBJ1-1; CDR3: CASSHDRGRSSEAFF; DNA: TGTGCCAGCAGTCACGACAGGGGGCGGTCGTCTGAAGCTTTCTTT
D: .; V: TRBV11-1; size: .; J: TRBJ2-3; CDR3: CASSLYWVPTPDTQYF; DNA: TGTGCCAGCAGCTTATACTGGGTCCCCACACCAGATACGCAGTATTTT
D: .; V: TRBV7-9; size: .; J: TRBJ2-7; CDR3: CASSFGTVEQYF; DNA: TGTGCCAGCAGCTTCGGGACGGTGGAGCAGTACTTC
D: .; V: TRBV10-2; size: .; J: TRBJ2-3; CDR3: CASTDGGARADTQYF; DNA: TGCGCCAGCACCGATGGGGGGGCTAGGGCAGATACGCAGTATTTT
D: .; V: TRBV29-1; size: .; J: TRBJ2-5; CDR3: CSVSGGGLGETQYF; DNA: TGCAGCGTCTCGGGTGGGGGGCTAGGAGAGACCCAGTACTTC
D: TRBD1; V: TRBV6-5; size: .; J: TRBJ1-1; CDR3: CASSYGIRGPTEAFF; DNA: TGTGCCAGCAGTTACGGGATCAGGGGGCCCACTGAAGCTTTCTTT
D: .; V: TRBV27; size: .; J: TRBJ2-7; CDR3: CASRRGRGDRPYEQYF; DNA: TGTGCCAGCAGGAGGGGGCGCGGGGACCGCCCCTACGAGCAGTACTTC
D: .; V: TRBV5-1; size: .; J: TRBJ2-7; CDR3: CASSLQGHLREQYF; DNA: TGCGCCAGCAGCCTCCAGGGACACTTGCGGGAGCAGTACTTC
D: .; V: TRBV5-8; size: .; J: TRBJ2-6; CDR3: CASSPAFDRESSGANVLTF; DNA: TGTGCCAGCAGCCCTGCCTTCGACAGAGAAAGCTCTGGGGCCAACGTCCTGACTTTC
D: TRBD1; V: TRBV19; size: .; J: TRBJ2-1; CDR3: CAAGDRGIEDEQFF; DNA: TGTGCCGCCGGGGACAGGGGAATTGAGGATGAGCAGTTCTTC
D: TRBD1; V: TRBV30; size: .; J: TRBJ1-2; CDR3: CAQLGQGIIYGYTF; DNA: TGTGCCCAGTTGGGACAGGGGATAATCTATGGCTACACCTTC
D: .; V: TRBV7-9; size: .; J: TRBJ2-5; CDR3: CASSLARGRETQYF; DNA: TGTGCCAGCAGCTTAGCAAGAGGGAGGGAGACCCAGTACTTC
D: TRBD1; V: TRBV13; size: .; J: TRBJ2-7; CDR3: CASSTRFDRVFNEQYF; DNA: TGTGCCAGCAGCACCCGATTCGACAGGGTTTTTAACGAGCAGTACTTC
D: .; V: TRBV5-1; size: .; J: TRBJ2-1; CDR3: CASSSSVAYNEQFF; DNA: TGCGCCAGCAGCTCTAGCGTTGCCTACAATGAGCAGTTCTTC
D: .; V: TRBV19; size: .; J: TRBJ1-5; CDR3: CASSISAFNQPQHF; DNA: TGTGCCAGTAGTATATCGGCGTTCAATCAGCCCCAGCATTTT
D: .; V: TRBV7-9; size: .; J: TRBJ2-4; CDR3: CASSPPMAKNIQYF; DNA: TGTGCCAGCAGCCCCCCGATGGCCAAAAACATTCAGTACTTC
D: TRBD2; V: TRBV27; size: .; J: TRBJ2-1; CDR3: CASSSGTSGRNNEQFF; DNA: TGTGCCAGCAGTTCCGGGACTAGCGGGAGGAACAATGAGCAGTTCTTC
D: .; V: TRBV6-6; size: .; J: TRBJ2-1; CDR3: CASNTDWNNEQFF; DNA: TGTGCCAGCAATACGGACTGGAACAATGAGCAGTTCTTC
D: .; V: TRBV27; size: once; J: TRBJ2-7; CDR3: CASSLRGRATYEQYF; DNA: TGTGCCAGCAGTTTACGTGGGCGGGCCACCTACGAGCAGTACTTC
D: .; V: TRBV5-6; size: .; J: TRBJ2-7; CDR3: CASSLGSAYEQYF; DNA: TGTGCCAGCAGCTTGGGCAGCGCCTACGAGCAGTACTTC
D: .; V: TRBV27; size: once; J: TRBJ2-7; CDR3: CASSLGAIPHEQYF; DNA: TGTGCCAGCAGTTTAGGGGCTATCCCCCACGAGCAGTACTTC
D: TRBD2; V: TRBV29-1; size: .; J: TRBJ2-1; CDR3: CSVEGVPSGSINEQFF; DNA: TGCAGCGTTGAAGGGGTGCCTAGCGGGAGTATCAATGAGCAGTTCTTC
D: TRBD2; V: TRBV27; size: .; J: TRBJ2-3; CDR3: CASSTVAGAGTDTQYF; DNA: TGTGCCAGCAGTACCGTAGCGGGGGCGGGCACAGATACGCAGTATTTT
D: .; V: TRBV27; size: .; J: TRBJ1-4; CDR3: CASRRLGLDEKLFF; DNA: TGTGCCAGCAGGAGGCTCGGCCTAGACGAAAAACTGTTTTTT
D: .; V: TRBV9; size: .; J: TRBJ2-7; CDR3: CASSPGAPGRAFGYEQYF; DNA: TGTGCCAGCAGCCCTGGGGCCCCAGGGCGGGCGTTCGGCTACGAGCAGTACTTC
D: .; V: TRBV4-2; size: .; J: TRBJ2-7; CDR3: CASSQGPGEQYEQYF; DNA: TGTGCCAGCAGCCAAGGACCTGGGGAGCAATACGAGCAGTACTTC